This T cell receptor beta chain was sequenced during a study of cytomegalovirus exposure and HLA in healthy donors. Study-level results: When analyzed later, a missense DCLRE1C variant was found to be linked to TCR beta V- and J-gene trimming.

The PCR employed 60 Vbeta primers together with 13 Jbeta primers. Clones were read by immunoSEQ multiplex PCR, and TCRdb kept only the in-frame ones, dropping some. The repertoire consists of approximately 100,000 clones, with roughly 70% occurring once and the leading ten covering around 2.8%. Participants comprised healthy donors of bone marrow. To note about this clone: Its antigen is currently unknown.

The clonotype originates from a male donor in good health and CMV-seropositive. The sample consisted of PBMCs.

The CDR3 sequence: CASSSGTGGHAYGYTF. The CDR3, as DNA: TGTGCCAGCAGTTCCGGGACAGGGGGGCACGCCTATGGCTACACCTTC. The chain is built from TRBV6-5 and TRBJ1-2; 11 bases align to TRBD1. The trim removed 4 bases at V and 4 bases at J, leaving 8 bases unmatched. The CDR3 runs 16 residues. CDR1 MNHEY and CDR2 SVGAGI come from the germline V gene.